The entry below gives a single T cell receptor (beta chain) sequence along with its context. This CDR3 has 15 residues. The germline V and J ends were trimmed by 0 bases and 1 base, with 11 bases remaining between them. Per germline, CDR1 SGHDT and CDR2 YYEEEE. This entry is derived from a study of OX40 agonist ivuxolimab in advanced cancers. Some clones are missing from TCRdb's copy, which holds only in-frame ones; the method was immunoSEQ multiplex PCR. The repertoire holds some 17,000 clones, about 89% seen once, with roughly 70% in the top ten. The chain employs TRBV5-6 and TRBJ2-7; tentatively, D is TRBD2 (7 bases). The TCR comes from an adult with an advanced solid tumor such as melanoma, head and neck, liver or kidney cancer. Sequences were derived from CD4+ or CD8+ T cells sorted from blood, sampled in a trial of the OX40 agonist ivuxolimab. CDR3 sequence: CASSLGGGGSYEQYF. CDR3 in DNA: TGTGCCAGCAGCTTGGGCGGGGGCGGGTCCTACGAGCAGTACTTC.